The clone carrying this T cell receptor (beta chain) appeared many times. Antigen unknown. Per germline, CDR1 DFQATT and CDR2 SNEGSKA (reference sequence). The V segment lost 0 bases and the J segment 6 bases; nucleotides outside the gene matches: 15. The CDR3 covers 17 residues. This sample was included in a study of early T cells in non-severe SARS-CoV-2 infection. Study as a whole: Chains were not paired, and sequencing was done on bulk RNA from unsorted whole blood.

Each cDNA molecule carried a unique molecular identifier. TCRdb itself ran the 5' RACE reads through MiXCR, one entry per CDR3 protein. The sample records some 26,000 distinct CDR3 sequences, approximately 4.4% being singletons. Overall study findings and caveats: VDJdb-based annotation leaned toward anti-spike CD8 responses and missed private and CD4 specificities.

The origin of this receptor is an adult who was a healthcare worker with PCR-confirmed SARS-CoV-2 infection or an uninfected control (not recorded which). The chain joins TRBV20-1 to TRBJ2-5; 8 bases align to TRBD2. Material for sequencing was whole blood. CDR3 loop: CSARDLNPTGGVKTQYF. The CDR3 DNA follows: TGCAGTGCTAGAGACCTGAATCCAACGGGAGGGGTGAAGACCCAGTACTTC.